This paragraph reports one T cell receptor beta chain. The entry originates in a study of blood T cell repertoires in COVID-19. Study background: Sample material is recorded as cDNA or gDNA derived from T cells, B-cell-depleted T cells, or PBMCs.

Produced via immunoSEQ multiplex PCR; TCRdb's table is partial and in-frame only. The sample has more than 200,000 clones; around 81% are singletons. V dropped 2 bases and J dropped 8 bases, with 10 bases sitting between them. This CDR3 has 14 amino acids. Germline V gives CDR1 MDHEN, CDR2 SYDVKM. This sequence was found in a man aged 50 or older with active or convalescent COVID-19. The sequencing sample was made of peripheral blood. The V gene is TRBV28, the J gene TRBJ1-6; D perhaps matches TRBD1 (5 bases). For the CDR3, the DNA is TGTGCCAGCAGTTTACTGAAAGGGGATTCACCCCTCCACTTT. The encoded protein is CASSLLKGDSPLHF.